The rows below give T cell receptor beta chains drawn from one sample of a study of T cells after yellow fever vaccination. MiXCR, applied by TCRdb to the 5' RACE reads, yields one record per CDR3 protein. Of around 250,000 distinct CDR3 sequences listed, less than 8.5% are singletons. The material sequenced was CD4+ T cells sorted from PBMCs, taken 15 days after the yellow fever booster vaccination. These receptors came from a man younger than 45 who received the YFV17D yellow fever vaccine. CDR3s include the opening cysteine and the closing phenylalanine or tryptophan. A D gene is named only where the DNA matches it firmly. Clone size is given for some rows only: seen once, a few or many times, or a class if the clone is expanded.

j_call,clone_size,d_call,v_call,cdr3_nt,cdr3_aa
TRBJ1-5,many,.,TRBV7-2,TGTGCCAGCAGCCTCAACAGGGCCGTCCAGCCCCAGCATTTT,CASSLNRAVQPQHF
TRBJ2-3,many,TRBD1,TRBV6-5,TGTGCCAGCAGTTATTCACCGGGACAGACCACAGATACGCAGTATTTT,CASSYSPGQTTDTQYF
TRBJ2-2,many,.,TRBV20-1,TGCAGTGCTAGAAACCCGAACACCGGGGAGCTGTTTTTT,CSARNPNTGELFF
TRBJ2-3,many,.,TRBV20-1,TGCAGTGCTAGAGCCGGGAGTTGGACAGATACGCAGTATTTT,CSARAGSWTDTQYF
TRBJ2-7,.,.,TRBV30,TGTGCCTGGGGAAACTACGAGCAGTACTTC,CAWGNYEQYF
TRBJ1-3,.,TRBD1,TRBV20-1,TGCAGTGCTCCCGCAGGGGGCACTGGAAACACCATATATTTT,CSAPAGGTGNTIYF
TRBJ2-1,few,.,TRBV5-1,TGCGCCAGCAGCTTGGACACAGGGAGCTCCTACAATGAGCAGTTCTTC,CASSLDTGSSYNEQFF
TRBJ2-5,.,TRBD2,TRBV20-1,TGCAGTGCTAGCCCAGCGGGGATCGCCCAGTACTTC,CSASPAGIAQYF
TRBJ2-1,many,.,TRBV18,TGTGCCAGCTCACCCACAGGGACTAATGAGCAGTTCTTC,CASSPTGTNEQFF
TRBJ2-7,many,.,TRBV7-9,TGTGCCAGCAGCTTAGCCCGGTACGAGCAGTACTTC,CASSLARYEQYF
TRBJ1-1,many,TRBD1,TRBV7-2,TGTGCCAGCAGCCTGACAGGGACGGACACTGAAGCTTTCTTT,CASSLTGTDTEAFF
TRBJ2-1,few,.,TRBV5-1,TGCGCCAGCAGCTTTGCAACCCTAGGGAATAAGGGGAATGAGCAGTTCTTC,CASSFATLGNKGNEQFF
TRBJ1-3,.,.,TRBV7-2,TGTGCCAGCAGCTTACACAGGACCTCTGGAAACACCATATATTTT,CASSLHRTSGNTIYF
TRBJ2-7,many,TRBD1,TRBV27,TGTGCCAGCAGTTCCCTCCGGGACAGGGGCTACGAGCAGTACTTC,CASSSLRDRGYEQYF
TRBJ2-7,.,TRBD2,TRBV10-3,TGTGCCATTAGCGGGAGGGGCTCCTACGAGCAGTACTTC,CAISGRGSYEQYF
TRBJ2-5,.,.,TRBV2,TGTGCCAGCAGTGATGCGGAGTACCAAGAGACCCAGTACTTC,CASSDAEYQETQYF
TRBJ2-7,.,.,TRBV7-9,TGTGCCAGCAGCTTCTCCAGGAACTACGAGCAGTACTTC,CASSFSRNYEQYF
TRBJ2-3,many,.,TRBV10-3,TGTGCCATCAGTGAGTCAGACACCCATACGCAGTATTTT,CAISESDTHTQYF
TRBJ2-1,.,.,TRBV18,TGTGCCAGCTCACCACTACCGGAGAATGAGCAGTTCTTC,CASSPLPENEQFF
TRBJ2-7,many,.,TRBV10-2,TGCGCCAGCAATTGGGGTTCGAGCTCCTACGAGCAGTACTTC,CASNWGSSSYEQYF
TRBJ2-5,few,.,TRBV20-1,TGCAGTGCTAGTCTAGTCCAAGAGACCCAGTACTTC,CSASLVQETQYF
TRBJ2-1,.,.,TRBV6-1,TGTGCCAGCAGTGAAGTGCTTCCAGGGTCTGGTGAGCAGTTCTTC,CASSEVLPGSGEQFF